This TCR beta chain was obtained from a study of radiotherapy plus CTLA-4 blockade in lung cancer. Study-level findings and limits: Reported findings show early blood T cell clone dynamics, with interferon-beta, best predicted response. Blood TCR clones of tumor origin expanded after radiotherapy plus ipilimumab.

TCRdb keeps only in-frame clones here, not all; method: immunoSEQ multiplex PCR. The table records about 97,000 clones, approximately 74% of them present only once. As regards this clone: Its matching antigen is unknown. The sample holds other DNA sequences that translate to the same CDR3.

This CDR3 is built from 13 residues. CDR1 is MNHNY, CDR2 SVGAGI, per germline (reference sequence). Trimming took off 2 bases at V and 1 base at J, with 6 bases between the two ends. Those with chemo-refractory metastatic non-small-cell lung cancer were treated with focal radiation combined with CTLA-4 blockade using ipilimumab. The chain recombines TRBV6-6 with TRBJ2-7, with D possibly matching TRBD2 (6 bases). Sequenced here: peripheral blood, sampled from a patient treated with radiotherapy plus ipilimumab. This TCR derives from a human donor with non-small cell lung cancer who had a partial response to radiotherapy plus ipilimumab. Some clones in this sample may be carry-over from other donors' samples. This chain's CDR3 is CASSYGGSYEQYF. The CDR3, as DNA: TGTGCCAGCAGTTACGGAGGGTCCTACGAGCAGTACTTC.